A single T cell receptor beta chain is shown here with its context. The CDR3 is 14 amino acids. Per the germline V gene, CDR1 is LGHDT and CDR2 is YNNKEL (reference sequence). The V and J ends lost 6 bases and 1 base, in that order; junction bases with no gene match: 6. These data are taken from a study of blood T cell repertoires in COVID-19. The method was immunoSEQ multiplex PCR; TCRdb's version includes in-frame clones alone and lacks a portion of them. The table includes 48,000 or so clones, 80% to 90% detected once. The chain combines TRBV3-1 (or the pseudogene TRBV3-2) with TRBJ2-7, with TRBD1 identical over 7 bases. The clonotype originates from a woman over 75 with COVID-19, enrolled during active disease. Sample: peripheral blood. The CDR3 here is CASRTGAGSYEQYF. In nucleotides, the CDR3 is TGTGCCAGCAGAACAGGGGCTGGGTCCTACGAGCAGTACTTC.